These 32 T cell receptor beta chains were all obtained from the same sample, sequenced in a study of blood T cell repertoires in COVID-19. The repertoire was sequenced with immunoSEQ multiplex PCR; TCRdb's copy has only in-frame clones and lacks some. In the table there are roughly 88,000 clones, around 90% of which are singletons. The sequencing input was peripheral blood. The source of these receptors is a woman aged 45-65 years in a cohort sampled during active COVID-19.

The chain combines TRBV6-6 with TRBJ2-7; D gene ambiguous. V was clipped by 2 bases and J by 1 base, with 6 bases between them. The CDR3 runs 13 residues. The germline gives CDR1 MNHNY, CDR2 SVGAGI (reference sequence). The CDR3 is CASSYGISYEQYF. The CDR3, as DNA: TGTGCCAGCAGTTACGGCATTTCCTACGAGCAGTACTTC.

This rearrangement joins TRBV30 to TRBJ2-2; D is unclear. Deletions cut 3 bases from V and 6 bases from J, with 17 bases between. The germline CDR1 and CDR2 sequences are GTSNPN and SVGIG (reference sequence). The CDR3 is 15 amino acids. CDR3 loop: CAWRWMGDPPGELFF. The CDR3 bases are TGTGCCTGGAGGTGGATGGGCGATCCTCCCGGGGAGCTGTTTTTT.

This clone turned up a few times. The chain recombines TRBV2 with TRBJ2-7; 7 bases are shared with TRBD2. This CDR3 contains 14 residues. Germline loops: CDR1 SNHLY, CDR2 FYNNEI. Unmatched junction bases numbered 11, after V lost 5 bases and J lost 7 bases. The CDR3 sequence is CASSPERDAREQYF. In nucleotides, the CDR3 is TGTGCCAGCAGTCCGGAGCGGGACGCAAGAGAGCAGTACTTC.

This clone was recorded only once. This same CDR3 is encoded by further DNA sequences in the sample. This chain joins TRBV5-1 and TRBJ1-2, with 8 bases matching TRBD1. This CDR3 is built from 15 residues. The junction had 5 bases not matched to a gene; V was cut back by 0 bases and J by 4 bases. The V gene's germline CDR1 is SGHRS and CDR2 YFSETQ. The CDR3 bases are TGCGCCAGCAGCTTGGAACAGGGGGGTGGCTATGGCTACACCTTC. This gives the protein CASSLEQGGGYGYTF.

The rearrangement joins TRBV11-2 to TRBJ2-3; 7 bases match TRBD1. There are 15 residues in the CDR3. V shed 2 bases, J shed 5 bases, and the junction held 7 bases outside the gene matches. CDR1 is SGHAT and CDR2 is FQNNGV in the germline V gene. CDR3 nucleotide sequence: TGTGCCAGCAGCTTAAGCGAGGGGGCCAGAGATACGCAGTATTTT. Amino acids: CASSLSEGARDTQYF.

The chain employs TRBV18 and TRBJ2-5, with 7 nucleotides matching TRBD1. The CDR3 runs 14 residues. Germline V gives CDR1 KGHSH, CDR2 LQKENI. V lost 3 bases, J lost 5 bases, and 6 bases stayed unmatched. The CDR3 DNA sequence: TGTGCCAGCTCACCCGGGACAGCGCGTGAGACCCAGTACTTC. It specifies CASSPGTARETQYF.

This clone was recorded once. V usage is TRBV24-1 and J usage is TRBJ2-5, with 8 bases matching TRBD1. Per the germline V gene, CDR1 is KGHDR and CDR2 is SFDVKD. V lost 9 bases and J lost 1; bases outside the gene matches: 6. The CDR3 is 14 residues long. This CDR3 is CATSRGQVQETQYF. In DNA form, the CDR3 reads TGTGCCACCTCCAGGGGACAGGTCCAAGAGACCCAGTACTTC.

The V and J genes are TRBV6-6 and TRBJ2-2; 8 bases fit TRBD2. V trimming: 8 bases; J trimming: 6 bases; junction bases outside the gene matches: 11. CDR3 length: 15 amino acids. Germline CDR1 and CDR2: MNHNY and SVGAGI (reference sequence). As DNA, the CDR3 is TGTGCCAGCGTCCCGAGGAGCGGGAGTTCCGGGGAGCTGTTTTTT. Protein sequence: CASVPRSGSSGELFF.

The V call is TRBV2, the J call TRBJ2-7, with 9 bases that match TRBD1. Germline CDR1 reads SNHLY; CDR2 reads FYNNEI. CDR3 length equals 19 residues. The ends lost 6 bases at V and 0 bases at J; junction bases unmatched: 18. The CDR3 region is CASSDPGQGVGAYSYEQYF. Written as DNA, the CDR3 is TGTGCCAGCAGCGACCCGGGACAGGGTGTGGGGGCATACTCCTACGAGCAGTACTTC.

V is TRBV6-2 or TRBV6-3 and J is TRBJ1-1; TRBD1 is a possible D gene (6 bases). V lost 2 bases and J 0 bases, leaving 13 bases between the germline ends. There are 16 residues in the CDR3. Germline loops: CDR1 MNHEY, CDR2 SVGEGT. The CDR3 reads CASSYAQGYVNTEAFF. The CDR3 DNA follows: TGTGCCAGCAGTTACGCCCAGGGGTATGTGAACACTGAAGCTTTCTTT.

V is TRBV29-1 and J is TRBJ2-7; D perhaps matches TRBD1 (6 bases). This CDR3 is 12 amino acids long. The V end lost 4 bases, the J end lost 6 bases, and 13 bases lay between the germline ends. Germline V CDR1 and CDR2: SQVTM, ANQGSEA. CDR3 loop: CSVAGERSEQYF. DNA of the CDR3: TGCAGCGTTGCAGGGGAGCGAAGCGAGCAGTACTTC.

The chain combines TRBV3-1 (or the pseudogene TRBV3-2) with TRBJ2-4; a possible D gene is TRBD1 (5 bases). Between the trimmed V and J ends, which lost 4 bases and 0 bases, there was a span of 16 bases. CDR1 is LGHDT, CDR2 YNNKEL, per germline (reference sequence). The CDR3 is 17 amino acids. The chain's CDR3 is CASSLGQGLRAKNIQYF. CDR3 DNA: TGTGCCAGCAGCCTAGGGCAGGGTCTCCGAGCCAAAAACATTCAGTACTTC.

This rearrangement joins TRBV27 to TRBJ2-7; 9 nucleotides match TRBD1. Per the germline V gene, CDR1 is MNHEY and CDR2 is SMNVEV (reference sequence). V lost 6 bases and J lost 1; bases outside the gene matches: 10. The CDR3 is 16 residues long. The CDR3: CASRQPGTGRSYEQYF. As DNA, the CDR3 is TGTGCCAGCAGGCAACCAGGGACAGGGAGGTCCTACGAGCAGTACTTC.

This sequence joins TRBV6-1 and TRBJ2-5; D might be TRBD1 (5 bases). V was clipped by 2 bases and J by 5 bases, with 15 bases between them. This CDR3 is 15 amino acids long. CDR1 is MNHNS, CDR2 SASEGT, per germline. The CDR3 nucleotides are TGTGCCAGCAGTGAAATGGTCGCAGGGAAGGAGACCCAGTACTTC. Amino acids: CASSEMVAGKETQYF.

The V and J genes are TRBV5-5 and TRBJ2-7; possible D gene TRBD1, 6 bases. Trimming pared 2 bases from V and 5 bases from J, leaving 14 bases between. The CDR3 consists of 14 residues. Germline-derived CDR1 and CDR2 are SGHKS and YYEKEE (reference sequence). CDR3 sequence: CASSLTGSRNEQYF. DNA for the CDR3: TGTGCCAGCAGCTTAACAGGGTCGAGGAACGAGCAGTACTTC.

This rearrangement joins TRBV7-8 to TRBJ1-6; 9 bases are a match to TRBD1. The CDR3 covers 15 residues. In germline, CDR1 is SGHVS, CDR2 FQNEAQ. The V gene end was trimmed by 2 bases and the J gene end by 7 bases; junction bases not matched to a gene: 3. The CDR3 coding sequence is TGTGCCAGCAGCTTACTGGACAGGGGCAATTCACCCCTCCACTTT. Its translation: CASSLLDRGNSPLHF.

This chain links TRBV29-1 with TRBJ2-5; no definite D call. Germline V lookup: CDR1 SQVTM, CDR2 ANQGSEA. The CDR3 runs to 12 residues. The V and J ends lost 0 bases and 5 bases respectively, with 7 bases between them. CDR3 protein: CSVEETRETQYF. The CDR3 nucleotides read TGCAGCGTTGAAGAGACGCGGGAGACCCAGTACTTC. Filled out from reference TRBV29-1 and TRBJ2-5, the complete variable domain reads SAVISQKPSRDICQRGTSLTIQCQVDSQVTMMFWYRQQPGQSLTLIATANQGSEATYESGFVIDKFPISRPNLTFSTLTVSNMSPEDSSIYLCSVEETRETQYFGPGTRLLVL.

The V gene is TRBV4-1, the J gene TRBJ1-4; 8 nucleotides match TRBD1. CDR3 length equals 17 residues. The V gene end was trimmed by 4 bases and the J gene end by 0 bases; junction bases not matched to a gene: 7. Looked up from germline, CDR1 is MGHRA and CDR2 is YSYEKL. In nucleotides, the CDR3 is TGCGCCAGCAGCCTCCTCGGACAGGGATCAACTAATGAAAAACTGTTTTTT. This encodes CASSLLGQGSTNEKLFF.

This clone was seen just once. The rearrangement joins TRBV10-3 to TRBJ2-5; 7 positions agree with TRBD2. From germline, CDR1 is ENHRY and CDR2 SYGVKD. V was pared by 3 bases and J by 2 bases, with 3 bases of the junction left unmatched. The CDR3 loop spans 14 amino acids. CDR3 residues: CAISEVRGQETQYF. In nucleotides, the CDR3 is TGTGCCATCAGTGAAGTGCGGGGGCAAGAGACCCAGTACTTC.

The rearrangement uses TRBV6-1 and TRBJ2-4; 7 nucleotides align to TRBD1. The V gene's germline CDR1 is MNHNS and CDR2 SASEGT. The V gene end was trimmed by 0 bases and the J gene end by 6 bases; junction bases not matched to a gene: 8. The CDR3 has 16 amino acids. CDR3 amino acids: CASSEAKGAKGNIQYF. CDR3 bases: TGTGCCAGCAGTGAAGCAAAGGGGGCGAAAGGAAACATTCAGTACTTC.

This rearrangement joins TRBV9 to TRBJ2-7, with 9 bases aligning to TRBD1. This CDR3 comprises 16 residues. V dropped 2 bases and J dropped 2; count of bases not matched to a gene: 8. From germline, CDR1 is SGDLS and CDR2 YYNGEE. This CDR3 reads CASSVGGQGITYEQYF. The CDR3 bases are TGTGCCAGCAGCGTGGGAGGACAGGGGATAACCTACGAGCAGTACTTC.

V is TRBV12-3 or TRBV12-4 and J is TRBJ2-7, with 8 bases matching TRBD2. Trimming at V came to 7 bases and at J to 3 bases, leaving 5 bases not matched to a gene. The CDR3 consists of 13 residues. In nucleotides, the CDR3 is TGTGCCAGCACTGACAGCGGGGGCTACGAGCAGTACTTC. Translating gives CASTDSGGYEQYF.

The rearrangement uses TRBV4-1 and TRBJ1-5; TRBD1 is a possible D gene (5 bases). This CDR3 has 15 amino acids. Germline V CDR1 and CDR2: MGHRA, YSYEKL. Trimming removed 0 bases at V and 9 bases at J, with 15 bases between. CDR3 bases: TGCGCCAGCAGCCAAGAGGGGCGGACCCTCGGGCCCCAGCATTTT. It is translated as CASSQEGRTLGPQHF.

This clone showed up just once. Here the CDR3 DNA reads TGTGCCAGCAGACCCCGACTAGCGGGAGCCACAGATACGCAGTATTTT. This encodes CASRPRLAGATDTQYF. The genes are TRBV13 and TRBJ2-3; TRBD2 matches 12 bases. J lost 2 bases, V lost 6 bases, and 6 bases had no gene match. CDR3 length: 16 residues. CDR1 PRHDT and CDR2 FYEKMQ come from the germline V gene (reference sequence).

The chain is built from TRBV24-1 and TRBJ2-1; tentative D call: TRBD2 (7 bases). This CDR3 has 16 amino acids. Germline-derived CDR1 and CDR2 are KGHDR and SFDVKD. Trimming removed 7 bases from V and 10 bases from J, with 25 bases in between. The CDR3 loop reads CATSEGGRGGTLEQFF. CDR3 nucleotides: TGTGCCACCAGCGAAGGAGGGAGGGGTGGGACATTGGAGCAGTTCTTC.

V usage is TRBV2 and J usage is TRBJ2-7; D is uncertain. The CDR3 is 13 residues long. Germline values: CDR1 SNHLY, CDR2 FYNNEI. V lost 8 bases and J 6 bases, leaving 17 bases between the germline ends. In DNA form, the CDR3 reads TGTGCCAGCCGGGTAAATCCAGTCAGCGAGCAGTACTTC. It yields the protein CASRVNPVSEQYF.

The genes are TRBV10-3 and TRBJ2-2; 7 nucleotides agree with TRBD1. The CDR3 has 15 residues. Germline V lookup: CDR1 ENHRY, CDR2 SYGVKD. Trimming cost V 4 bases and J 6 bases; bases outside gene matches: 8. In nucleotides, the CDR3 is TGTGCCATCAGTGGGGGACAGAGATCCCCCGGGGAGCTGTTTTTT. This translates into CAISGGQRSPGELFF.

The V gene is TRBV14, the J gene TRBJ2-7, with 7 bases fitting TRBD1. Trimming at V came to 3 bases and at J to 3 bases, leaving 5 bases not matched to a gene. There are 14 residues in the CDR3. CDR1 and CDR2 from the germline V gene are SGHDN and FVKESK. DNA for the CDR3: TGTGCCAGCAGCCATATGGGACAGCTCTACGAGCAGTACTTC. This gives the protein CASSHMGQLYEQYF.

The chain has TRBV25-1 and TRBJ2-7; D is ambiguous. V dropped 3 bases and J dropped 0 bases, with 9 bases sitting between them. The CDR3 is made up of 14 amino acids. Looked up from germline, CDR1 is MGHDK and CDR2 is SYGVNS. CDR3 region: CASSDSGSSYEQYF. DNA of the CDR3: TGTGCCAGCAGTGATTCAGGAAGCTCCTACGAGCAGTACTTC.

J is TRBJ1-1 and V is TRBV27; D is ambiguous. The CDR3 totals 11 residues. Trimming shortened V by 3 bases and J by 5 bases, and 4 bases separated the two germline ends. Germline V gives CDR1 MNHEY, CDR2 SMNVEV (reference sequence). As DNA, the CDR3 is TGTGCCAGCAGTTTGAGGACTGAAGCTTTCTTT. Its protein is CASSLRTEAFF.

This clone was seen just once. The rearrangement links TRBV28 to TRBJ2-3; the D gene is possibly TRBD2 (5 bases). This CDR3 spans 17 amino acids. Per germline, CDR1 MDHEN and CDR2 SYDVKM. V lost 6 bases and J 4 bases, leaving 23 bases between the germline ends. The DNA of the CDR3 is TGTGCCAGCAGCTCCGCCGCGGCTACCGGGGAAGCAGATACGCAGTATTTT. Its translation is CASSSAAATGEADTQYF. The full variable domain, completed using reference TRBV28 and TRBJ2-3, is DVKVTQSSRYLVKRTGEKVFLECVQDMDHENMFWYRQDPGLGLRLIYFSYDVKMKEKGDIPEGYSVSREKKERFSLILESASTNQTSMYLCASSSAAATGEADTQYFGPGTRLTVL.

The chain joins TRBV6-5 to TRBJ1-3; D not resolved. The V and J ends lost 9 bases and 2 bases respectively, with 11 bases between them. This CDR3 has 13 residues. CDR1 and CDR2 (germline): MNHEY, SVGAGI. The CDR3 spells CASRTETGNTIYF. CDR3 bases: TGTGCCAGTAGAACAGAAACTGGAAACACCATATATTTT.